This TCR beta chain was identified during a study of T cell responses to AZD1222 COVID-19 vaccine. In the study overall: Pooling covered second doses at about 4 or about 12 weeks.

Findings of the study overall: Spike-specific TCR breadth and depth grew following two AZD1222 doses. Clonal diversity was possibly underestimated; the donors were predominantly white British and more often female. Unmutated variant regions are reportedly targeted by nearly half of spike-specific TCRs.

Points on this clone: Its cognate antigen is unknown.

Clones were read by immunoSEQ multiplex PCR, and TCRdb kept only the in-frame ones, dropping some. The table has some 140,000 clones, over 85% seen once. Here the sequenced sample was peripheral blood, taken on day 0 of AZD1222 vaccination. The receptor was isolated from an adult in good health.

DNA of the CDR3: TGTGCCAGCAGCTTCCGTAGGGGGTCCTACACCGGGGAGCTGTTTTTT. It translates to CASSFRRGSYTGELFF. V gene TRBV7-9 combines with J gene TRBJ2-2, with TRBD1 as a possible D gene (6 bases). V lost 3 bases to trimming and J lost 3 bases, with 14 bases between them. The germline V gene has CDR1 SEHNR and CDR2 FQNEAQ (reference sequence). The CDR3 consists of 16 residues. Supplemented by reference TRBV7-9 and TRBJ2-2, the full variable domain reads DTGVSQNPRHKITKRGQNVTFRCDPISEHNRLYWYRQTLGQGPEFLTYFQNEAQLEKSRLLSDRFSAERPKGSFSTLEIQRTEQGDSAMYLCASSFRRGSYTGELFFGEGSRLTVL.